This is a list of T cell receptor beta chains from one sample in a study of blood T cell repertoires in COVID-19. Using immunoSEQ multiplex PCR, the repertoire was profiled, and TCRdb retains in-frame clones only, with some absent. Altogether approximately 490,000 clones are present, about 90% being singletons, with the ten largest covering 0.65% to 0.9%. Source material: PBMCs or T cells enriched from blood (not recorded which). These receptors came from a woman younger than 35 who had recovered from COVID-19. The CDR3 runs from the conserved cysteine through the conserved F or W. A D gene is named only where the DNA matches it firmly. Clone size is not always given. Where it is, it says once, few, many or a class for expanded clones.

j_call: TRBJ1-5; d_call: .; v_call: TRBV5-1; clone_size: .; cdr3_nt: TGCGCCAGCAGCTTGGGAGAGGTCAATCAGCCCCAGCATTTT; cdr3_aa: CASSLGEVNQPQHF
j_call: TRBJ2-4; d_call: .; v_call: TRBV15; clone_size: .; cdr3_nt: TGTGCCACCAGCATAGGCCGAGGGCTTCAGTACTTC; cdr3_aa: CATSIGRGLQYF
j_call: TRBJ1-1; d_call: TRBD1; v_call: TRBV15; clone_size: .; cdr3_nt: TGTGCCACCAGCAGAGACGGGCAGGGGGCCATGAACACTGAAGCTTTCTTT; cdr3_aa: CATSRDGQGAMNTEAFF
j_call: TRBJ1-2; d_call: TRBD1; v_call: TRBV5-1; clone_size: .; cdr3_nt: TGCGCCAGCAGCTTGACCACGGGACAGCCCTATGGCTACACCTTC; cdr3_aa: CASSLTTGQPYGYTF
j_call: TRBJ2-7; d_call: .; v_call: TRBV19; clone_size: .; cdr3_nt: TGTGCCAGTAGTCCCGGCCTGGAGTCCTACGAGCAGTACTTC; cdr3_aa: CASSPGLESYEQYF
j_call: TRBJ1-5; d_call: TRBD1; v_call: TRBV19; clone_size: .; cdr3_nt: TGTGCCAGTAGTCGGGACAGGTCCGGGAATCAGCCCCAGCATTTT; cdr3_aa: CASSRDRSGNQPQHF
j_call: TRBJ2-1; d_call: TRBD1; v_call: TRBV5-1; clone_size: .; cdr3_nt: TGCGCCAGCAGCCTGCGGACAGGGGGGTACAATGAGCAGTTCTTC; cdr3_aa: CASSLRTGGYNEQFF
j_call: TRBJ1-5; d_call: .; v_call: TRBV2; clone_size: few; cdr3_nt: TGTGCCAGCAGTGAGAACTTTCAGCCCCAGCATTTT; cdr3_aa: CASSENFQPQHF
j_call: TRBJ2-7; d_call: TRBD1; v_call: TRBV18; clone_size: .; cdr3_nt: TGTGCCAGCTCACCAAAATGGACAGGCCCCTACGAGCAGTACTTC; cdr3_aa: CASSPKWTGPYEQYF
j_call: TRBJ1-2; d_call: TRBD1; v_call: TRBV4-2; clone_size: .; cdr3_nt: TGTGCCAGCAGCCAAGGGGGACAGTTCTCTAACTATGGCTACACCTTC; cdr3_aa: CASSQGGQFSNYGYTF
j_call: TRBJ2-7; d_call: .; v_call: TRBV14; clone_size: .; cdr3_nt: TGTGCCAGCAGCCTCCGGGACAACGAGCAGTACTTC; cdr3_aa: CASSLRDNEQYF
j_call: TRBJ1-1; d_call: .; v_call: TRBV5-1; clone_size: .; cdr3_nt: TGCGCCAGCAGCCCCGGGGGGGGTTTGAACACTGAAGCTTTCTTT; cdr3_aa: CASSPGGGLNTEAFF
j_call: TRBJ1-6; d_call: TRBD1; v_call: TRBV28; clone_size: .; cdr3_nt: TGTGCCAGCTCCACGGGAGGGGGCCTCTCACCCCTCCACTTT; cdr3_aa: CASSTGGGLSPLHF
j_call: TRBJ2-2; d_call: .; v_call: TRBV18; clone_size: .; cdr3_nt: TGTGCCAGCTCACCTCACAGGGAATTGGGAGAGCTGTTTTTT; cdr3_aa: CASSPHRELGELFF
j_call: TRBJ1-2; d_call: .; v_call: TRBV12-3/TRBV12-4; clone_size: .; cdr3_nt: TGTGCCAGCAGTTTAGATCCAGGGATAGGCTACACCTTC; cdr3_aa: CASSLDPGIGYTF
j_call: TRBJ2-1; d_call: TRBD2; v_call: TRBV29-1; clone_size: .; cdr3_nt: TGCAGCGTTTATACTAGCGGGGGGACGAACAATGAGCAGTTCTTC; cdr3_aa: CSVYTSGGTNNEQFF